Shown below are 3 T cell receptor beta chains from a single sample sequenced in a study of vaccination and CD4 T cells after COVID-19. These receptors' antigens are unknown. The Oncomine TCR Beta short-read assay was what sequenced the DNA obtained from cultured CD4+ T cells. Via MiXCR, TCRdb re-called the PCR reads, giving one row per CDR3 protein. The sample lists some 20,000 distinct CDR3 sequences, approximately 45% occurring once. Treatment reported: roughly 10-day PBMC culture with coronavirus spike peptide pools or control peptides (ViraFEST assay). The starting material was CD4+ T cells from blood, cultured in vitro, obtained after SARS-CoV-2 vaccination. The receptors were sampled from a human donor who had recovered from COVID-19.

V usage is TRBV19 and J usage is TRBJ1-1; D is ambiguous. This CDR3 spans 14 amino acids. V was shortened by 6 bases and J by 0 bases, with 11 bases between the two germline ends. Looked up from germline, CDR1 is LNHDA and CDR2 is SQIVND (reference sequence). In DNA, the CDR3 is TGTGCCAGTAGAGGGATCTTTATGAACACTGAAGCTTTCTTT. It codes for CASRGIFMNTEAFF.

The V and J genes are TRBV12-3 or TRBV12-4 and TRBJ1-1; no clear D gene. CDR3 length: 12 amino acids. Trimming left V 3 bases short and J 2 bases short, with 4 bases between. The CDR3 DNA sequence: TGTGCCAGCAGTTTTGGTAACACTGAAGCTTTCTTT. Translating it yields CASSFGNTEAFF.

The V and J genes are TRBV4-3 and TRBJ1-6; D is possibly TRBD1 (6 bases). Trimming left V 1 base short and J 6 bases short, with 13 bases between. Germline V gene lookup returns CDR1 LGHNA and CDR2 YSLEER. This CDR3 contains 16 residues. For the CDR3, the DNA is TGCGCCAGCAGCCAAGTGGGGGGGCGTTCTAATTCACCCCTCCACTTT. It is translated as CASSQVGGRSNSPLHF.